This record looks at one TCR beta chain sequence and its context. Its antigen is still unknown. From the RACE reads, TCRdb called clonotypes with MiXCR, one entry per CDR3 protein. There are 55,000 to 85,000 distinct CDR3 sequences in the sample; about 9.1% occur only once, and around 3.3% lies in the top ten. The sample is drawn from a study of human T cells and chemical hapten exposure. Study at large: Skin of the upper inner arm, about 2 cm by about 2 cm, received 2% DPC for sensitization.

Study observations and caveats: Following DPC sensitization, TCRs present above 1 in 1000 frequency showed no change.

Trimming left V 6 bases short and J 5 bases short, with 13 bases between. CDR1 and CDR2 (germline): MNHEY, SVGEGT. This CDR3 spans 13 amino acids. The time point: patch test 1, 2 weeks after DPC sensitization. The treatment was: therapeutic diphenylcyclopropenone sensitization with weekly scalp DPC. The gene calls are TRBV6-2 or TRBV6-3 and TRBJ2-5, with no clear D. The sample in question was whole blood, obtained in connection with sensitization to the hapten diphenylcyclopropenone (DPC). This clonotype was obtained from a woman aged 40 to 50 with alopecia areata. Some clones in this sample may be carry-over from other donors' samples. The CDR3 region has the DNA TGTGCCAGCAGCCCCTCCGCCTCGGAGACCCAGTACTTC. Protein sequence: CASSPSASETQYF.